This TCR beta chain was captured by sequencing in a study of early T cells in non-severe SARS-CoV-2 infection. Study as a whole: Sequencing used unsorted whole-blood bulk RNA, so chains lack pairing. Findings and limits, study-wide: Reliance on VDJdb matching favored anti-spike CD8 responses; private and CD4 specificities were missed.

This clonotype was observed at least ten times. The antigen remains unidentified. cDNA molecules, individually, were tagged with unique molecular identifiers. TCRdb reprocessed the 5' RACE reads via MiXCR and lists one record per CDR3 protein. This table has around 59,000 distinct CDR3 sequences, around an eighth appearing once. Germline CDR1 and CDR2: SQVTM and ANQGSEA. Trimming took 7 bases from V and 5 from J; bases not matched to a gene: 10. CDR3 length: 14 amino acids. Sequenced sample: whole blood. The clonotype was recovered from an adult who was a healthcare worker with PCR-confirmed SARS-CoV-2 infection or an uninfected control (not recorded which). This rearrangement joins TRBV29-1 to TRBJ2-7; 11 positions agree with TRBD1. CDR3 nucleotide sequence: TGCAGCGCTACTGGACAGGGGGCTTTGAACGAGCAGTACTTC. Protein sequence: CSATGQGALNEQYF.